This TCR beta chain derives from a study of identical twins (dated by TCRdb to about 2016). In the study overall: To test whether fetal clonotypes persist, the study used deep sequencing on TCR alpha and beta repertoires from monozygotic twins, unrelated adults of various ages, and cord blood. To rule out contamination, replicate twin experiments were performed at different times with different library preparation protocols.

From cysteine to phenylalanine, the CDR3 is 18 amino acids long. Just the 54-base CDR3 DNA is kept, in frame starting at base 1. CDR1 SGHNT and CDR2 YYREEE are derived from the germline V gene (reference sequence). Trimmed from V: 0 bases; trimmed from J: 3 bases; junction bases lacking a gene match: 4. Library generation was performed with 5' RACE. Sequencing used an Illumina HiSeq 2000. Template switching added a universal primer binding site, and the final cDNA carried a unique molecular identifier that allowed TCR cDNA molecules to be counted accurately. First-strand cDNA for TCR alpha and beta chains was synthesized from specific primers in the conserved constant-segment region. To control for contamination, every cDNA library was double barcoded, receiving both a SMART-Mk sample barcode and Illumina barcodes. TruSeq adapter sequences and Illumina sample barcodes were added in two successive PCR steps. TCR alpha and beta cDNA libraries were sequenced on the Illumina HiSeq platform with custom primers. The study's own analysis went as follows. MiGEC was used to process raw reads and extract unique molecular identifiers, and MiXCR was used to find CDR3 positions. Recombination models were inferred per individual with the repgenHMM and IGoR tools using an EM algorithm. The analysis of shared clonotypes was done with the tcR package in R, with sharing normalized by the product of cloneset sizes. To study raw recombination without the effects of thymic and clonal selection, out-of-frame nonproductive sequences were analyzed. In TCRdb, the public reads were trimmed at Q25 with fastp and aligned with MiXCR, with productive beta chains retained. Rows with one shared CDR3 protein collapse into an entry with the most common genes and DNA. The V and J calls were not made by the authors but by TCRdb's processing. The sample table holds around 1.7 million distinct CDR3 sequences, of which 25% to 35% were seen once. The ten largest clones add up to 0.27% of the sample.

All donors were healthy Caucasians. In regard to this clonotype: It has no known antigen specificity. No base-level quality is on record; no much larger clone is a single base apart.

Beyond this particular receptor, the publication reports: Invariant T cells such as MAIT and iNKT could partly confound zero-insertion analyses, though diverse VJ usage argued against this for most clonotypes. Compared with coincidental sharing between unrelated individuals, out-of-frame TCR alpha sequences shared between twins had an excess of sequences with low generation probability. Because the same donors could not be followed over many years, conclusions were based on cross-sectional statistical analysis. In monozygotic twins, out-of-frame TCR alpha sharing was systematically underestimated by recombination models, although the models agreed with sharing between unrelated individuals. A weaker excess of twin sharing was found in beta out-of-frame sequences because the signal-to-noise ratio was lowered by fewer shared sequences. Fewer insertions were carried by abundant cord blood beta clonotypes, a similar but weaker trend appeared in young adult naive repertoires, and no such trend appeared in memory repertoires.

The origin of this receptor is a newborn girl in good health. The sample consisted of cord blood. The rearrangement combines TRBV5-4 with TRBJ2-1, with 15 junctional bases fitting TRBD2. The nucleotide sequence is TGTGCCAGCAGCTTGGGGACTAGCGGGGGGGCAGGCTACAATGAGCAGTTCTTC. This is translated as CASSLGTSGGAGYNEQFF.